This record covers a single T cell receptor beta chain. Its antigen is still unknown. One base away there is no much larger clone; base qualities are not given. The CDR3 regions of human TCRbeta chains were subjected to immunosequencing. The authors processed their data as follows. TCRs in the repertoires were matched against a reference library of SARS-CoV-2-specific TCRs that had been generated with the MIRA antigen-specificity platform. Breadth meant the fraction of unique TCRs that were SARS-CoV-2-associated, whereas depth meant the fraction of total T cells that were SARS-CoV-2-associated. Using the MIRA data, each spike-specific TCR was mapped to the spike region that the TCR reacts to and placed in a CD4 or CD8 class. Log10-transformed breadth and depth values were compared by one-way ANOVA with Sidak's multiple comparisons tests. TCRdb holds this immuneACCESS table with in-frame rearrangements only. Some clones are missing; in checked studies, unresolved V genes explain under half, and the rest has no known cause. D and trimming come from the DNA, and the V and J calls and clone size come from that table. The sample data list more than 95,000 clones, and less than 95% of these were observed just once. The ten largest make up 7.2% of the sample.

This sample's time point label indicates: baseline before first vaccination. Vaccinee samples were obtained from the UK trials COV001 and COV002, which included a single-blind randomized controlled phase 2/3 trial of AZD1222 (ChAdOx1 nCoV-19) in healthy adults. Trial participant PBMC samples were collected at day 0 and day 28 after the second dose for TCRbeta chain sequencing. CDR1 and CDR2 (MNHNY, SVGAGI) derive from the germline V gene (reference sequence). V and J lose 5 bases and 7 bases, and a span of 32 bases separates them. The CDR3 runs 19 residues from the cysteine to the phenylalanine. Only the CDR3 region is kept as DNA, spanning 57 bases read in frame from base 1. The sample comes from a study of T cell responses to AZD1222 COVID-19 vaccine (dated by TCRdb to about 2021). About the study as a whole: AZD1222 recipients given second doses at about 4 weeks or at about 12 weeks were pooled, since spike-specific TCR depth and breadth were not found to differ between the two schedules. TCR sequencing was performed for about 250 trial participants, of whom some 200 were given two doses of AZD1222 and approximately 25 were given two doses of MenACWY control vaccine. Trial participants were enrolled by age into subgroups of 18-55, 56-69 and 70-plus years, and about 150, 27 and 61 TCR-sequenced participants, respectively, were included in these subgroups. What the authors observed across the whole study: Only five to seven AZD1222 recipients were SARS-CoV-2 seropositive at baseline, limiting conclusions about previously exposed vaccinees. Because no day 14 peak-response samples were available, the repertoires could be characterized only after the peak T cell response. Reportedly, close to half of the unique spike-specific TCRs recognized epitopes lying outside the regions that are mutated in the B.1.351 and B.1.1.7 variants. The vaccine-associated CD4 TCRs covered the entire spike protein, and the dominant responses fell in regions 160-218 and 743-854. After two AZD1222 doses, spike-specific TCR breadth and depth were significantly higher than at day 0 and than in MenACWY recipients. Participants were mostly white British and included more females than males, and it was suggested by the authors that clonal diversity may have been underestimated. In the small 56-69-year group, the increase in depth fell short of significance, most likely because of low power.

The sample in question was peripheral blood, obtained on day 0 of AZD1222 vaccination. This receptor was taken from an adult in good health. This sequence uses TRBV6-6 and TRBJ1-1; the D gene is possibly TRBD1, with 5 bases matching. The CDR3 protein sequence reads: CASSPRAGDLGGPRNEAFF. The nucleotide sequence is given as TGTGCCAGCAGTCCCCGGGCTGGGGACCTCGGGGGACCTCGTAATGAAGCTTTCTTT.